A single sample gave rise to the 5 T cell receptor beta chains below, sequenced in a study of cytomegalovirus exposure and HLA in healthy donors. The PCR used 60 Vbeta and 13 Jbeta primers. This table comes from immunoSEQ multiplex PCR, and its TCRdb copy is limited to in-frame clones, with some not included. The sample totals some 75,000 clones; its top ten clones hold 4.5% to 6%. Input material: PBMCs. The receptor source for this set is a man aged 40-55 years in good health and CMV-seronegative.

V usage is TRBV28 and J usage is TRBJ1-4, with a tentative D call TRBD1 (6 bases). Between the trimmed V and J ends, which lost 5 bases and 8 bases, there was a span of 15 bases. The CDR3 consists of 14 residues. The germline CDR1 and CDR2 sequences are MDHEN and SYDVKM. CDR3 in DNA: TGTGCCAGCAGTCCAGGGGCGGGAGGGGAAAAACTGTTTTTT. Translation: CASSPGAGGEKLFF.

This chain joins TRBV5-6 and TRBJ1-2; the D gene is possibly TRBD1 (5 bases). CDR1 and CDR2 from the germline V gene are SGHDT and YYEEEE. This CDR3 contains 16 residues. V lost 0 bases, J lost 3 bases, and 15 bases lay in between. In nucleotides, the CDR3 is TGTGCCAGCAGCTTGGGCCCCGGGGGGATGGACTATGGCTACACCTTC. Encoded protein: CASSLGPGGMDYGYTF.

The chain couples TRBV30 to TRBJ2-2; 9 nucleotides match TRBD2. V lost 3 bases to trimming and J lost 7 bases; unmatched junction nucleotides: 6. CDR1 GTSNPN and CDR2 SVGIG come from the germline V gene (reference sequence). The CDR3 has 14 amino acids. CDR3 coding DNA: TGTGCCTGGAGCGCGGGACTAGCAAACGGGGAGCTGTTTTTT. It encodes CAWSAGLANGELFF.

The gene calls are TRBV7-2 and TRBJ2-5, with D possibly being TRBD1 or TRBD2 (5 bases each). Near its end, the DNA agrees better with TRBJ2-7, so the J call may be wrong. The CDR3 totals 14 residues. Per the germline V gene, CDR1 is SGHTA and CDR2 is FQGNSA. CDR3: CASSSRDGDYEQYF. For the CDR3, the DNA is TGTGCCAGCAGCTCCCGGGACGGGGACTACGAGCAGTACTTC.

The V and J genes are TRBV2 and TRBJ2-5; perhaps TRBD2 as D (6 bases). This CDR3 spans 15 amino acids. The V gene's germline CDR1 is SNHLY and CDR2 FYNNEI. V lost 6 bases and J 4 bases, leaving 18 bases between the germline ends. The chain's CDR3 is CASSEGLGGVETQYF. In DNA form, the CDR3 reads TGTGCCAGCAGCGAGGGGTTGGGAGGAGTAGAGACCCAGTACTTC.